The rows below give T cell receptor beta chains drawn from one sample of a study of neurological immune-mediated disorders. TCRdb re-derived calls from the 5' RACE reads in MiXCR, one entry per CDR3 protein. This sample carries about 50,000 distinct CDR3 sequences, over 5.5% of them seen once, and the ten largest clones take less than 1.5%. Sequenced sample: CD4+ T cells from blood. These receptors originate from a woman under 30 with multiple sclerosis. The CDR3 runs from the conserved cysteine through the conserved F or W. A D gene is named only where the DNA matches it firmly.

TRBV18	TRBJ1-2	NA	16	CASSPTWERVYYGYTF
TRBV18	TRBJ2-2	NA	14	CASSPGAGTGELFF
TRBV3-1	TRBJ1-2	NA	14	CASSHNGGIYGYTF
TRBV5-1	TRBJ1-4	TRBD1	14	CASSSAGGAEKLFF
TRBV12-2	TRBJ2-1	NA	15	CASRLESGRAQKQFF
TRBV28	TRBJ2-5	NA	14	CASSRSSLQETQYF
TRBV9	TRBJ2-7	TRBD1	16	CASSATGTGGFYEQYF
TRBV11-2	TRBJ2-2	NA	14	CASSLEGGTGELFF
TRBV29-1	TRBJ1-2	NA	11	CSVVVAAGYTF
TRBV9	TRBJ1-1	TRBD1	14	CASSVEPGGTEAFF
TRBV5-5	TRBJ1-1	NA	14	CASSLKNMNTEAFF
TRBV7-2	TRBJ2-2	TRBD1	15	CASTRGGQLTGELFF
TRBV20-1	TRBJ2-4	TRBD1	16	CSAGTTGGRRGNIQYF
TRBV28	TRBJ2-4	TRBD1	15	CASSFLTGGLNIQYF
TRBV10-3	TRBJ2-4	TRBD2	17	CAISESLAGVPKNIQYF
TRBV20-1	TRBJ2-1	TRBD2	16	CSARDESSGGYNEQFF